This record concerns one TCR beta chain sequence. This clone was detected a few times. Its antigen remains unidentified. No much larger clone exists at a distance of one base, and base qualities are not known. This sample is drawn from a study of cytomegalovirus exposure and HLA in healthy donors (dated by TCRdb to 2016 to 2017). Looking at the study overall: According to an earlier analysis of around 600 of the donors, roughly 180 million T cells yielded some 110 million unique TCR beta sequences and about 300 Gb of sequence data. An early release covering roughly 640 HLA-typed donors comprised approximately 290 gigabases of sequencing data and approximately 85 million unique TCR sequences. The genetic ancestry cluster associated with self-reported Caucasian donors included roughly 84% of the 398 genotyped donors. The study was designed to test whether signatures of past pathogen exposure could be identified by cataloging public T cell receptors. The T cell repertoires of several hundred subjects were profiled by immunosequencing and related to cytomegalovirus serostatus. A separate validation cohort of roughly 120 different subjects was used in addition to the approximately 670-subject first cohort. The study combined high-throughput TCR immunosequencing, statistical association of individual TCRs with disease status, and machine learning to predict cytomegalovirus infection status. To study patterns of TCR occurrence, a later analysis re-analyzed previously published TCR beta repertoires from 550 to 800 donors and added high-resolution HLA genotyping. Rather than drawing on any new phenotypic data, the later analysis identified candidate immune exposures from TCR beta sequences and the way those sequences occurred across donors. An earlier analysis of more than 450 of the donors used high-throughput TCR beta sequencing to judge whether each TCR beta V gene segment behaved as functional or pseudogenic. Donor age, sex, ethnicity and CMV serostatus were collected together with the repertoire data. A later genetic analysis used genome-wide SNP genotypes for about 60% of the roughly 700 donors, treating that subset as a discovery cohort. Every repertoire in the discovery cohort had been generated on one and the same sequencing platform. Class I and class II HLA loci were covered by the typing at four-digit resolution. The number of typed donors differed by locus: about 629-630 for A, B, C, DRB1 and DQB1; 500 to 550 for DQA1; 606 for DPA1; and around 470 for DPB1. Five DR-DQ haplotypes were handled as single units for association and clustering, since linkage in the cohort was strong. Across approximately 400 genotyped donors of the cohort, an average of roughly 200,000 unique TCR beta nucleotide sequences per donor were sequenced, and around 19% of those sequences were non-productive. Broad study findings and their caveats: The classifier was reported to diagnose cytomegalovirus status with high specificity and sensitivity in both the original cohort and the validation cohort. A later genetic analysis associated a missense DCLRE1C variant with V-gene and J-gene trimming of TCR beta chains, and an independent cohort replicated the association. In a later analysis, several top co-occurrence clusters were reported to appear linked to parvovirus B19, influenza, CMV and Epstein-Barr virus. For the cohort, immune exposure information was limited to CMV serostatus. A later analysis found that HLA-associated TCR beta chains were more clonally expanded and had lower generation probabilities than equally common non-associated chains. Linkage disequilibrium might explain the correlated functional status among segregating V segments, but an unknown experimental factor could not be excluded. Specific HLA alleles were associated with 18,000 or so TCR beta sequences at a false discovery rate of 0.05 in a later analysis. Some IMGT-functional V segments, including TRBV6-2 and TRBV6-3, could not be told apart with the 87-base-pair reads, so those segments were excluded. According to a later analysis, TCR association rates differed among HLA loci, with DRB1 alleles showing the most associated TCRs and HLA-C alleles showing the fewest. Roughly uniform sequencing depth across donors was assumed in presence/absence analyses, although this assumption may not hold. In this cohort, only TCR beta chains were sequenced, and detectable features were limited by the absence of alpha or paired-chain data. A further reported finding was that TCR beta sequences accurately predicted the HLA-A and HLA-B alleles for most subjects in the first cohort. Because some donors lacked HLA typing at each locus, the association tests relied only on the typed subset. Compared with the roughly 700-donor mean, donors in an Asian-associated ancestry cluster had fewer N-insertions in productive TCRs, according to a later genetic analysis. According to the authors, the approach could potentially be generalized to other disease states and immunological phenotypes. Because counts were too low, seventeen rarely observed V segments, including chromosome 9 orphons, were excluded from the earlier analysis of 587 of the donors. In an earlier analysis of approximately 590 of the donors, most TCR beta V segments appeared in productive rearrangements about 87% or about 30% of the time, broadly matching IMGT annotations. When HLA alleles, especially DR and DQ, strongly co-occurred, attributing TCR associations to individual alleles was difficult. A few of the identified cytomegalovirus-associated TCR beta chains were confirmed in vitro to be specific for cytomegalovirus antigens. In a later analysis, most CMV-associated TCR beta chains were found to appear HLA-restricted, with HLA associations seemingly driven largely by CMV exposure. A total of around 150 TCR beta chains were listed by the study as associated with cytomegalovirus. Most TCR sequences were seen in very few donors, while some public TCRs were found in many individuals. The sequencing pipeline was judged likely to have produced a cluster of highly shared sequence variants as a technical artifact.

The method was the immunoSEQ multiplex PCR assay. The multiplex PCR relied on a mix of 60 forward primers for TCR Vbeta segments and 13 reverse primers for TCR Jbeta segments. A multiplex PCR assay on genomic DNA amplified the CDR3 region of rearranged TCR beta genes. Amplified TCR beta libraries were sequenced as 87-base-pair reads on the Illumina HiSeq System. Under the source paper's analysis protocol: In a later analysis, tens of millions of unique TCR beta chains were counted across the 500 to 850 repertoires, and roughly 11 million of these chains were shared by at least two donors. Raw reads were error-corrected and collapsed into unique sequences with a nearest-neighbor algorithm that merged closely related sequences to remove PCR and sequencing errors. To assign V, D and J gene segments, CDR3 sequences were aligned to IMGT reference sequences. For a sequence to be retained, a match of at least six nucleotides was required to both a V gene segment and a J gene segment. Rearrangements were called productive when the CDR3 lacked stop codons and stayed in frame with V and J; all others were non-productive. Following IMGT convention, CDR3 was defined as the stretch from the second conserved V-encoded cysteine to the conserved J-encoded phenylalanine. The earlier analysis of 500 to 750 of the donors excluded any sequence lacking an unambiguous match to a single V gene segment. An earlier analysis of 550 to 650 of the donors classified V segments as functional when productive rearrangements were above 56.7% and as segregating when the standard deviation between donors was above 5%. To diagnose cytomegalovirus status from the catalog of TCR beta chain sequences, a statistical classification framework was built. In a later analysis, TCR nucleotide sequences were compared against IMGT/GENE-DB human TR gene sequences so that V and J genes could be assigned. A later analysis assigned CDR3 sequences and most-parsimonious VDJ recombination scenarios with the TCRdist pipeline. A later analysis defined each TCR beta chain by its CDR3 amino acid sequence plus V-gene family, and excluded reads lacking a unique V-gene family. As a way to deal with suspected cross-contamination and a sequencing artifact, a later analysis dropped roughly 600 nucleotide sequences that were highly shared and had low generation probability. In a later analysis, a clonal expansion index was calculated for each public chain from normalized within-repertoire ranks of inferred template counts. In a later analysis, generation probabilities were computed with a VDJ recombination model fitted to out-of-frame rearrangements, and the resulting probabilities were checked against IGoR. In a later analysis, TCR-TCR, TCR-HLA and TCR-CMV co-occurrence was scored with hypergeometric tests, and a repertoire-size bias correction was applied to TCR pairs. To estimate false discovery rates, a later analysis permuted the HLA or CMV assignments 20 times. In a later analysis, co-occurring TCRs were grouped with DBSCAN, and TCRdist sequence similarity was added when clustering was performed within HLA-allele-positive subsets. Repertoires with fewer than 30,000 or more than 120,000 public chains, plus five repertoires with anomalous nucleotide sharing, were excluded from co-occurrence clustering. TCRdb obtained this table from immuneACCESS and retained in-frame rearrangements with V and J assigned. These tables miss some clones; where compared with another copy, unresolved V genes account for less than half of the shortfall, and the remainder is unexplained. V and J calls and clone size come straight from that table; D and trimming were deduced from the DNA. This sample has approximately 140,000 clones in its table, and around 65% of those were observed once. Together, the top ten hold around 1.8% of the sample.

The cohort was made up of approximately 670 healthy bone marrow donors. All cohort members were sampled while nominally healthy, although unrecorded immune exposures were likely present. The donor was CMV seronegative and belonged to the group of 320 or so seronegative cohort members. A peripheral blood sample was provided by each donor, and peripheral blood mononuclear cells were used for TCR beta sequencing. The Qiagen DNeasy Blood Extraction Kit was used to extract genomic DNA from the blood cell samples. Between the V and J ends, shortened by 6 bases and 3 bases respectively, the junction contains 17 bases. CDR1 and CDR2, per the germline V gene (reference sequence), are MNHNY and SVGAGI. From the cysteine up to the phenylalanine, the CDR3 has a length of 15 residues. Only the CDR3 part of the read is kept: 45 bases, read in frame from the first base.

This sequence uses TRBV6-6 and TRBJ1-1; D gene: possibly TRBD1, on 5 matching bases. This clonotype was obtained from a male donor in good health and CMV-seronegative. Sequencing was performed on PBMCs. For the CDR3, the sequence is CASSQDGGGDTEAFF. The nucleotide sequence reads TGTGCCAGCAGCCAGGACGGGGGAGGGGACACTGAAGCTTTCTTT.